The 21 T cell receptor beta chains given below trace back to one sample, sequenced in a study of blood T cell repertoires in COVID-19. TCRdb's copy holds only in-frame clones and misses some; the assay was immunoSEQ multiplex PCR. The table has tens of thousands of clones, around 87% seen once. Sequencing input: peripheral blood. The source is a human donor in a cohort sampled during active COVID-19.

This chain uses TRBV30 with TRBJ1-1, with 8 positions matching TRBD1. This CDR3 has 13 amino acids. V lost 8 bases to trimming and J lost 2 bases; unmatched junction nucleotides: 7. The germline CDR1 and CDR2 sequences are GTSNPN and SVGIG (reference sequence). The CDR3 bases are TGTGCCGTTATCAGGGGGCCCAACACTGAAGCTTTCTTT. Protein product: CAVIRGPNTEAFF.

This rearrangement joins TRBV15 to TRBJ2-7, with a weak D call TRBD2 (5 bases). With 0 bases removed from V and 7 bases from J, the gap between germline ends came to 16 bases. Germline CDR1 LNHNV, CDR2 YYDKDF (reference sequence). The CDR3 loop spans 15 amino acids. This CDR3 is CATSREAVPLWEQYF. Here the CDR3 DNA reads TGTGCCACCAGCAGAGAAGCGGTCCCCTTATGGGAGCAGTACTTC.

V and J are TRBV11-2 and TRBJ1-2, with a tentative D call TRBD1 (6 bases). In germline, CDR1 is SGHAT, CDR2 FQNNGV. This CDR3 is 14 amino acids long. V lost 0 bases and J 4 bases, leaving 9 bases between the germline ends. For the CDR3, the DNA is TGTGCCAGCAGCTTAGATACAGGGCGCTATGGCTACACCTTC. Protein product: CASSLDTGRYGYTF.

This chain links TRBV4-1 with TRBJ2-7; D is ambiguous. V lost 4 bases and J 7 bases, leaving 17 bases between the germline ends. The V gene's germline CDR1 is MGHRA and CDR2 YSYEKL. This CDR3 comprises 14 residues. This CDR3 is CASSLPAPTGEQYF. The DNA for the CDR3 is TGCGCCAGCAGCCTGCCGGCCCCGACTGGGGAGCAGTACTTC.

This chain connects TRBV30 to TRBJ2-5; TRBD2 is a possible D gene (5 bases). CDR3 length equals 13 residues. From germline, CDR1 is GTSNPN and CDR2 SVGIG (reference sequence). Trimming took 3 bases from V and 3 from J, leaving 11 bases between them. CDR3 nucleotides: TGTGCCTGGAGCCACCTAGCTAAAGAGACCCAGTACTTC. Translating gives CAWSHLAKETQYF. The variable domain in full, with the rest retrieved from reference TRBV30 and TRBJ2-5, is SQTIHQWPATLVQPVGSPLSLECTVEGTSNPNLYWYRQAAGRGLQLLFYSVGIGQISSEVPQNLSASRPQDRQFILSSKKLLLSDSGFYLCAWSHLAKETQYFGPGTRLLVL.

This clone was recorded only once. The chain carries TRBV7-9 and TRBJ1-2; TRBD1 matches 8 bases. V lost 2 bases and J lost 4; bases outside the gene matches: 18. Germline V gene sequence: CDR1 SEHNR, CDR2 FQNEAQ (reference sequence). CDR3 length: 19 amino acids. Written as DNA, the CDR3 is TGTGCCAGCAGCTTACTGCCGGGACAGGAGTCCCATGGGCTCTATGGCTACACCTTC. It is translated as CASSLLPGQESHGLYGYTF. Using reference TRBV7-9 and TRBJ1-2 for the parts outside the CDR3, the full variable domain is DTGVSQNPRHKITKRGQNVTFRCDPISEHNRLYWYRQTLGQGPEFLTYFQNEAQLEKSRLLSDRFSAERPKGSFSTLEIQRTEQGDSAMYLCASSLLPGQESHGLYGYTFGSGTRLTVV.

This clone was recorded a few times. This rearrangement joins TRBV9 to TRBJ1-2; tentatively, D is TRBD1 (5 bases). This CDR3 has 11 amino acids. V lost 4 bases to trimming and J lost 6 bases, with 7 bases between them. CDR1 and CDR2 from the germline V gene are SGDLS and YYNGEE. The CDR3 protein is CASSSRDGYTF. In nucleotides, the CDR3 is TGTGCCAGCAGCAGCAGGGATGGCTACACCTTC.

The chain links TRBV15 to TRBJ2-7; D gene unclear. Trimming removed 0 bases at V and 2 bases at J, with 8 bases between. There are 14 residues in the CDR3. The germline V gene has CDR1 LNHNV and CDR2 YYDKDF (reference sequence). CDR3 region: CATSRDRRPYEQYF. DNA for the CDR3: TGTGCCACCAGCAGAGACCGCAGGCCCTACGAGCAGTACTTC.

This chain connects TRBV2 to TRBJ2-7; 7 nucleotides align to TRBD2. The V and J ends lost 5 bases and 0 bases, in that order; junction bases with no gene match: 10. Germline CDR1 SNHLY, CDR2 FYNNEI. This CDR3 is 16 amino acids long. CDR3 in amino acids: CASSPELALSSYEQYF. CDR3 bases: TGTGCCAGCAGTCCGGAACTAGCGCTTAGCTCCTACGAGCAGTACTTC.

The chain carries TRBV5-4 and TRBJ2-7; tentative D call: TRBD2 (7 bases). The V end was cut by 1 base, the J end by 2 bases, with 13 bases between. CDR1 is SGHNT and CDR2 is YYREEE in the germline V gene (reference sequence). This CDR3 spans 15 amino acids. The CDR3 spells CASSLWGGTTYEQYF. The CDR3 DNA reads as TGTGCCAGCAGCTTGTGGGGGGGGACAACCTACGAGCAGTACTTC.

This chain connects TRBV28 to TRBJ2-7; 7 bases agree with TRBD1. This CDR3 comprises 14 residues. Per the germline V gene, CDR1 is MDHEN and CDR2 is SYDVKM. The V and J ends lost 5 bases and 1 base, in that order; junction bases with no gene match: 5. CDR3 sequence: CASSTPGQSYEQYF. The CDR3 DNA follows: TGTGCCAGCAGTACACCGGGACAGTCCTACGAGCAGTACTTC.

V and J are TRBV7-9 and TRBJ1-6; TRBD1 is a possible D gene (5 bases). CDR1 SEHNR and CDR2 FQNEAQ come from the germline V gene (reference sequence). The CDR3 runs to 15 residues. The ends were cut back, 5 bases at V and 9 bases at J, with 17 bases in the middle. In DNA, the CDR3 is TGTGCCAGCAGCCAGGGAGGAATAACAGGTTCACCCCTCCACTTT. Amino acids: CASSQGGITGSPLHF.

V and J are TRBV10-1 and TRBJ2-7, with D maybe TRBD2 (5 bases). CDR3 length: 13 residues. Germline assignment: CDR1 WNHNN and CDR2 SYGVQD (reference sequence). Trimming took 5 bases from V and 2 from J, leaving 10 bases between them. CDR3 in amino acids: CASSPSGTYEQYF. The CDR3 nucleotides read TGCGCCAGCAGTCCCAGCGGAACCTACGAGCAGTACTTC.

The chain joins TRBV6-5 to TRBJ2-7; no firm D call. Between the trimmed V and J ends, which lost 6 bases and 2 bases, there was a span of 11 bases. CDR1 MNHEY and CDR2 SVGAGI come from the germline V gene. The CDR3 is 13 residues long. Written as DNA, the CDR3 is TGTGCCAGCAGGTCTGGAGTCACCTACGAGCAGTACTTC. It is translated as CASRSGVTYEQYF.

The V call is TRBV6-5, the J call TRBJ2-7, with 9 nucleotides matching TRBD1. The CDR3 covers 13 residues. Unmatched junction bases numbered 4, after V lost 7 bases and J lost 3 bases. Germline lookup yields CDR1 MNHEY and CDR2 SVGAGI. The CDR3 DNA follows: TGTGCCAGCAAAGGACAGGGGCGCTACGAGCAGTACTTC. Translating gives CASKGQGRYEQYF.

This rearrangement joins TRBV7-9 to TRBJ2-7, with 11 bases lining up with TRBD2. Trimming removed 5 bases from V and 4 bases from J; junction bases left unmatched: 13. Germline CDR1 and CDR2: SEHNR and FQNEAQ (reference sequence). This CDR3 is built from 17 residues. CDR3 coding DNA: TGTGCCAGCAGCCCCCAGGATCGTGGGACTAGCGGTTACGAGCAGTACTTC. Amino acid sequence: CASSPQDRGTSGYEQYF.

The CDR3 DNA reads as TGTGCCAGCAGTGAAGGACCTTTTGCGGGAGGGATGACAGATACGCAGTATTTT. It translates to CASSEGPFAGGMTDTQYF. The chain employs TRBV6-1 and TRBJ2-3; 9 bases line up with TRBD2. This CDR3 comprises 18 residues. Germline V gene data show CDR1 as MNHNS and CDR2 as SASEGT. V lost 1 base and J lost 3; bases outside the gene matches: 11.

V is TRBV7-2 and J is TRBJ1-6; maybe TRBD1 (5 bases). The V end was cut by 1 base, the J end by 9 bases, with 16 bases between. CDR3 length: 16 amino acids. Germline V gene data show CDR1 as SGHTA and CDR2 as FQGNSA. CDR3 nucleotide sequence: TGTGCCAGCAGCTTAGGGGTTGGGCAGGGAAGTTCACCCCTCCACTTT. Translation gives CASSLGVGQGSSPLHF.

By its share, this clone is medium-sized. CDR3: CAMRGPRKHQPQHF. As DNA, the CDR3 is TGTGCCATGAGGGGGCCACGGAAACATCAGCCCCAGCATTTT. The chain uses TRBV6-5 and TRBJ1-5, with TRBD1 matching over 7 bases. Trimming cost V 10 bases and J 5 bases; bases outside gene matches: 11. The CDR3 loop spans 14 amino acids. In germline, CDR1 is MNHEY, CDR2 SVGAGI.

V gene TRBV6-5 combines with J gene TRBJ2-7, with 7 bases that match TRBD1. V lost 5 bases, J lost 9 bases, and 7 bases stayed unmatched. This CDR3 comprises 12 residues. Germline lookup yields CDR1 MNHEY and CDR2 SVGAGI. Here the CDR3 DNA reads TGTGCCAGCAGTCGTCGACAGGGCGCGCAGTACTTC. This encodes CASSRRQGAQYF.

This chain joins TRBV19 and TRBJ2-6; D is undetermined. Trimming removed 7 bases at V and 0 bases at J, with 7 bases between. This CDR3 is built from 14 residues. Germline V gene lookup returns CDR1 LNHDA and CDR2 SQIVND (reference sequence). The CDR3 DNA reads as TGTGCCAGTACCGAGAGCTCTGGGGCCAACGTCCTGACTTTC. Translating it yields CASTESSGANVLTF.